This T cell receptor (beta chain) was identified in a study of blood T cell repertoires in COVID-19. The study drew participants aged roughly 18 to 95 years from around 24 US areas. With V trimmed by 1 base and J by 1 base, 3 bases remained unmatched. The CDR3 runs to 16 residues. Looked up from germline, CDR1 is MDHEN and CDR2 is SYDVKM. Original processing notes: Using reference gene primer amplification, nucleated cell counts were estimated. Libraries were prepared by immunoSEQ multiplex PCR; TCRdb keeps only in-frame clonotypes and omits some of them. V and J calls and clone size come straight from that table; D and trimming were deduced from the DNA. The sample lists roughly 250,000 clones; about nine tenths were seen once.

This chain uses TRBV28 with TRBJ2-3; 9 bases map to TRBD2. This TCR came from a woman aged 25 to 39 with acute COVID-19. Sequenced material: PBMCs or T cells enriched from blood (not recorded which). CDR3 protein: CASSLSAGGGTDTQYF. The CDR3 bases are TGTGCCAGCAGTTTATCAGCGGGGGGCGGCACAGATACGCAGTATTTT. The entire variable domain, with the rest obtained from reference TRBV28 and TRBJ2-3, is as follows: DVKVTQSSRYLVKRTGEKVFLECVQDMDHENMFWYRQDPGLGLRLIYFSYDVKMKEKGDIPEGYSVSREKKERFSLILESASTNQTSMYLCASSLSAGGGTDTQYFGPGTRLTVL.